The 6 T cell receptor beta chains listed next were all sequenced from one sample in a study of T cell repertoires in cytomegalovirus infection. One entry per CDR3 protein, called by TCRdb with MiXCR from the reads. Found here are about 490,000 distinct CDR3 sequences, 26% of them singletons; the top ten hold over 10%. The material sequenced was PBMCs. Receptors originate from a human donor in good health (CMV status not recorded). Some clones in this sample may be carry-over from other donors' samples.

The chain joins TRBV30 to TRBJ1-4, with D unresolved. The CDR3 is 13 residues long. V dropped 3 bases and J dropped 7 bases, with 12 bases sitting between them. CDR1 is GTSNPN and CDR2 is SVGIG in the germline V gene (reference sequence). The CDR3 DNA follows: TGTGCCTGGAGCTCGGGCCGGTTTGAAAAACTGTTTTTT. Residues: CAWSSGRFEKLFF.

CDR3 DNA: TGCAGTGCTAGAGATCTCAAGGAAGGGTGGTACCAAGAGACCCAGTACTTC. Encoded protein: CSARDLKEGWYQETQYF. This chain links TRBV20-1 with TRBJ2-5; D unresolved. CDR3 length: 17 residues. V was clipped by 0 bases and J by 0 bases, with 17 bases between them. CDR1 DFQATT and CDR2 SNEGSKA come from the germline V gene (reference sequence).

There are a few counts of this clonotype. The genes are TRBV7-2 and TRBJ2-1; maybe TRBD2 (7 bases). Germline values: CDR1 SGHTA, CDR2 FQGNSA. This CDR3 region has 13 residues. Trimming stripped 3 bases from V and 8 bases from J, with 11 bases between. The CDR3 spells CASSFRGGDEQFF. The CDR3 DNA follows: TGTGCCAGCAGCTTCAGGGGAGGGGATGAGCAGTTCTTC.

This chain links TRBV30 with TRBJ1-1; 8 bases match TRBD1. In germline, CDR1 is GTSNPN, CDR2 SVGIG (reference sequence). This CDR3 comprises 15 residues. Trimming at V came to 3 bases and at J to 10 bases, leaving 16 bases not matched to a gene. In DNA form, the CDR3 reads TGTGCCTGGAGCGCCGGGACAGGACCAGAATGGGGAGCTTTCTTT. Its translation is CAWSAGTGPEWGAFF. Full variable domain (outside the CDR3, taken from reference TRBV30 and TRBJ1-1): SQTIHQWPATLVQPVGSPLSLECTVEGTSNPNLYWYRQAAGRGLQLLFYSVGIGQISSEVPQNLSASRPQDRQFILSSKKLLLSDSGFYLCAWSAGTGPEWGAFFGQGTRLTVV.

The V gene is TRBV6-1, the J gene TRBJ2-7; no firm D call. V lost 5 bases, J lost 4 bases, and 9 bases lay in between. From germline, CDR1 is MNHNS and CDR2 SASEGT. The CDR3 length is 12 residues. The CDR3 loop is CASSYDLYEQYV. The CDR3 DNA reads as TGTGCCAGCAGTTACGACCTGTACGAGCAGTACGTC.

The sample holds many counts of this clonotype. The CDR3 DNA reads as TGTGCCAGCAGCTCGGACAGAATGAACACTGAAGCTTTCTTT. Its protein product is CASSSDRMNTEAFF. The rearrangement joins TRBV7-2 to TRBJ1-1, with D perhaps TRBD1 (6 bases). This CDR3 has 14 amino acids. V lost 4 bases to trimming and J lost 0 bases, with 9 bases between them. Germline V CDR1 and CDR2: SGHTA, FQGNSA.